This T cell receptor beta chain was recovered during a study of blood T cell repertoires in COVID-19 (dated by TCRdb to the early 2020s). Describing the broader study: Samples from collaborators originated in the United States, Italy and Spain and spanned both the acute and convalescent phases of COVID-19. The prospective study material was composed of cDNA or gDNA derived from T cells, B-cell-depleted T cells, or PBMCs. Deeply sampled blood TCRbeta repertoires from subjects exposed to, actively infected with, or recovered from COVID-19 were included in the dataset. The repertoires were released in a freely available public database intended as a resource for research on the immune response to SARS-CoV-2. The samples were drawn from two sources: the first 160 participants of the ongoing ImmuneRACE study, and 1,000 to 1,500 subjects contributed by 6 global collaborators. Nearly every sample came with metadata listing a de-identified subject ID, COVID-19 status, age in years and sex. Where available, HLA class I and class II types were taken from metadata supplied by the sample provider and were not determined by assay-based typing. General study outcomes and caveats: The amount of clinical and demographic metadata varied by source and participant and was provided uncurated.

Participants in the prospective study were aged roughly 18 to 95 years, lived in 20 to 25 United States geographic areas, and enrolled through a virtual design. To assign participants to cohorts, the prospective study relied on clinical history that participants themselves reported in a screening survey and a study questionnaire. Exposed participants had been in contact with someone with a PCR-confirmed or clinician-diagnosed COVID-19 case within 2 weeks of study entry. Each participant in the prospective study had whole blood, serum and a nasopharyngeal or oropharyngeal swab collected by mobile phlebotomists. Additional blood draws and questionnaires over an approximately two-month period could optionally be provided by prospective study participants. Prospective study blood samples were shipped either frozen or at room temperature before DNA extraction. The immunoSEQ Assay, a bias-controlled multiplex PCR, was used to amplify TCRbeta CDR3 regions from genomic DNA. The published analysis was carried out like this. The number of nucleated cells in each sample was estimated by amplification of reference gene primers within the assay. To quantify the absolute abundance of each unique TCRbeta CDR3 rearrangement, sequence reads were collapsed and filtered. For each sample, productive Simpson clonality was calculated by taking the square root of Simpson's diversity index across productive rearrangements. This is the immuneACCESS table as TCRdb keeps it, with only in-frame sequences that have V and J called. A part of the clones is gone; compared with another copy, unresolved V genes explain less than half, and the rest is unexplained. V, J and clone size were drawn from that table, and D and trimming were deduced from the DNA. The table for this sample lists some 300,000 clones; under 90% of them were counted only once. The leading ten clones occupy 2.5% to 3.5% of the sample.

This clone showed up just once. Its binding antigen is unknown. No base qualities exist here, and no much larger clone lies one base off it. Ends trimmed: V by 3 bases, J by 5 bases; bases unmatched to a gene: 5. The cysteine opens and the phenylalanine closes a CDR3 of 15 amino acids. Just the 45-base CDR3 DNA is kept, in frame starting at base 1. From a lookup of the germline V gene (reference sequence), CDR1 and CDR2 are LNHDA and SQIVND. Here the chain combines TRBV19 and TRBJ2-3, with 10 central nucleotides matching TRBD2. The source of this sequence is a woman aged 50 to 60 who had been exposed to COVID-19. What was sequenced was PBMCs or T cells enriched from blood (not recorded which). The bases read TGTGCCAGTAGTATGCCTAGCGGGGGTGTAGATACGCAGTATTTT. This yields the protein CASSMPSGGVDTQYF.